The T cell receptor (beta chain) under discussion was sequenced for a study of cytomegalovirus exposure and HLA in healthy donors. Study observations and caveats: Diagnosis of cytomegalovirus status made by the classifier reportedly showed high specificity and sensitivity.

Germline values: CDR1 GTSNPN, CDR2 SVGIG (reference sequence). V lost 1 base and J lost 2; bases outside the gene matches: 5. The CDR3 has 15 residues. This clone showed up just once. Its antigen remains unknown. The repertoire was sequenced with immunoSEQ multiplex PCR; TCRdb's copy has only in-frame clones and lacks some. The sample comprises 350,000 or so clones, 86% of which are singletons, and 0.75% to 0.85% rests with the top ten. The origin of this receptor is a woman under 30 in good health and CMV-seronegative. The chain uses TRBV30 and TRBJ1-1; 9 bases align to TRBD1. Sequences were obtained from PBMCs. CDR3 nucleotide sequence: TGTGCCTGGAGTGGACAGGGGGTTCTTAACACTGAAGCTTTCTTT. It specifies CAWSGQGVLNTEAFF.